These 13 T cell receptor beta chains were sequenced from one sample in a study of blood T cell repertoires in COVID-19. Only in-frame clones appear in the TCRdb table, and some are missing; sequencing was by immunoSEQ multiplex PCR. The repertoire includes about 57,000 clones, roughly 80% of them detected once, and approximately 4% sits in the top ten. Specimen: PBMCs or T cells enriched from blood (not recorded which). The receptor source for this set is a woman between 40 and 55 years old with acute COVID-19.

The CDR3, as DNA: TGTGCCAGCAGTCTAGGCGTCGGACAGGGTACACCCTACGAGCAGTACTTC. It specifies CASSLGVGQGTPYEQYF. The chain joins TRBV5-8 to TRBJ2-7; TRBD1 matches 8 bases. Germline CDR1 SGHTS, CDR2 YDEGEE. The CDR3 covers 17 residues. The V segment lost 5 bases and the J segment 2 bases; nucleotides outside the gene matches: 15.

The genes are TRBV7-3 and TRBJ2-1; TRBD2 might be the D (7 bases). This CDR3 contains 16 residues. V lost 1 base and J 6 bases, leaving 16 bases between the germline ends. CDR1 is SGHTA and CDR2 is FQGTGA in the germline V gene. The CDR3 protein is CASSLIPARGGNEQFF. The CDR3 coding sequence is TGTGCCAGCAGCTTAATTCCAGCGAGGGGGGGCAATGAGCAGTTCTTC.

The chain employs TRBV6-4 and TRBJ1-1, with TRBD1 as a possible D gene (5 bases). With 6 bases removed from V and 2 bases from J, the gap between germline ends came to 13 bases. In germline, CDR1 is MRHNA, CDR2 SNTAGT. CDR3 length equals 14 residues. DNA of the CDR3: TGTGCCAGCAGGCCTGCGGGGGGAAACACTGAAGCTTTCTTT. Translating it yields CASRPAGGNTEAFF.

The gene calls are TRBV7-9 and TRBJ1-1; 11 bases align to TRBD1. CDR3 size: 14 residues. J lost 5 bases, V lost 5 bases, and 4 bases had no gene match. Germline assignment: CDR1 SEHNR and CDR2 FQNEAQ (reference sequence). Here the CDR3 DNA reads TGTGCCAGCAGCCTCCGGGACAGGGGGACTGAAGCTTTCTTT. This sequence encodes CASSLRDRGTEAFF.

The gene calls are TRBV15 and TRBJ2-1; 10 nucleotides align to TRBD2. Germline assignment: CDR1 LNHNV and CDR2 YYDKDF (reference sequence). V dropped 1 base and J dropped 10; count of bases not matched to a gene: 7. CDR3 length: 15 residues. CDR3 sequence: CATSRVAGGHREQFF. For the CDR3, the DNA is TGTGCCACCAGCAGAGTAGCGGGGGGCCACCGGGAGCAGTTCTTC.

The chain carries TRBV9 and TRBJ1-1; D uncertain. Germline V CDR1 and CDR2: SGDLS, YYNGEE. Trimming left V 3 bases short and J 4 bases short, with 10 bases between. This CDR3 spans 13 amino acids. In nucleotides, the CDR3 is TGTGCCAGCAGCGACGGGGTCCGCACTGAAGCTTTCTTT. Amino acids: CASSDGVRTEAFF.

The J gene is TRBJ2-3, the V gene TRBV24-1; TRBD2 matches at 7 bases. Trimming at V came to 8 bases and at J to 0 bases, leaving 4 bases not matched to a gene. The CDR3 contains 14 residues. The V gene's germline CDR1 is KGHDR and CDR2 SFDVKD. The CDR3 bases are TGTGCCACCAAGGGGAGGGTAAGCACAGATACGCAGTATTTT. It yields the protein CATKGRVSTDTQYF.

This chain uses TRBV11-2 with TRBJ1-5; D possibly corresponds to TRBD1 (5 bases). Germline CDR1 and CDR2: SGHAT and FQNNGV. The V gene lost 5 bases and the J gene lost 6 bases, with 17 bases spanning the gap. The CDR3 covers 15 residues. The CDR3: CASSPHGGGGQPQHF. DNA of the CDR3: TGTGCCAGCAGCCCCCACGGGGGTGGGGGTCAGCCCCAGCATTTT. The whole variable domain, remainder taken from reference TRBV11-2 and TRBJ1-5, is EAGVAQSPRYKIIEKRQSVAFWCNPISGHATLYWYQQILGQGPKLLIQFQNNGVVDDSQLPKDRFSAERLKGVDSTLKIQPAKLEDSAVYLCASSPHGGGGQPQHFGDGTRLSIL.

CDR3 sequence (DNA): TGTGCCACCAGCAGAGATATCCACAGGCAAGAGACCCAGTACTTC. Translating it yields CATSRDIHRQETQYF. The chain recombines TRBV15 with TRBJ2-5; D possibly corresponds to TRBD1 (5 bases). Germline CDR1 LNHNV, CDR2 YYDKDF (reference sequence). The CDR3 runs to 15 residues. Deletions cut 0 bases from V and 2 bases from J, with 10 bases between.

J is TRBJ2-3 and V is TRBV5-4; the D gene is possibly TRBD2 (5 bases). The CDR3 has 14 amino acids. V dropped 6 bases and J dropped 2 bases, with 13 bases sitting between them. Germline assignment: CDR1 SGHNT and CDR2 YYREEE (reference sequence). CDR3 residues: CASMGRGITDTQYF. The CDR3 bases are TGTGCCAGCATGGGTCGGGGAATCACAGATACGCAGTATTTT.

V is TRBV25-1 and J is TRBJ2-2; D is unresolved. V was trimmed by 3 bases and J by 5 bases, leaving 13 bases between them. Looked up from germline, CDR1 is MGHDK and CDR2 is SYGVNS. The CDR3 consists of 15 residues. The CDR3 region has the DNA TGTGCCAGCAGTGATCCCTCCGTTATGACCGGGGAGCTGTTTTTT. Translation gives CASSDPSVMTGELFF.

CDR3 region: CASSGLDRDNSPLHF. The CDR3 DNA reads TGTGCCAGTAGTGGATTGGACAGGGATAATTCACCCCTCCACTTT. This sequence joins TRBV19 and TRBJ1-6; 8 positions match TRBD1. V gave up 5 bases and J gave up 5 bases; unmatched junction bases: 5. Germline V lookup: CDR1 LNHDA, CDR2 SQIVND (reference sequence). The CDR3 sequence is 15 residues long.

J is TRBJ2-1 and V is TRBV2, with D hard to call. The ends were cut back, 4 bases at V and 0 bases at J, with 7 bases in the middle. The germline CDR1 and CDR2 sequences are SNHLY and FYNNEI. CDR3 length equals 14 residues. This CDR3 is CASSVESSYNEQFF. For the CDR3, the DNA is TGTGCCAGCAGTGTGGAGAGCTCCTACAATGAGCAGTTCTTC.